The 23 T cell receptor beta chains below come from one sample, sequenced in a study of T cells in localized non-small cell lung cancer. Assay used: immunoSEQ multiplex PCR; TCRdb lists only in-frame clones, some missing. The sample holds about 51,000 clones, around 86% seen once. This material consisted of peripheral blood mononuclear cells, taken before any cancer treatment. The receptor set was obtained from a man aged 40 to 70 with stage III lung adenocarcinoma.

The V call is TRBV9, the J call TRBJ2-7; D is ambiguous. CDR1 is SGDLS and CDR2 is YYNGEE in the germline V gene. The CDR3 consists of 13 residues. Trimming removed 2 bases from V and 7 bases from J, with 13 bases in between. Written as DNA, the CDR3 is TGTGCCAGCAGCGTGGGCGGCGTAAGTGAGCAGTACTTC. Residues: CASSVGGVSEQYF.

V usage is TRBV9 and J usage is TRBJ1-3; D not certain. The V end was cut by 0 bases, the J end by 2 bases, with 6 bases between. The germline V gene has CDR1 SGDLS and CDR2 YYNGEE. The CDR3 runs to 14 residues. The CDR3 spells CASSVGGTGNTIYF. CDR3 sequence (DNA): TGTGCCAGCAGCGTAGGCGGAACTGGAAACACCATATATTTT.

This clone was detected only once. The CDR3 DNA reads TGTGCCAGCAGTTACTCTTCGGAGGGCACCTACGAGCAGTACTTC. This codes for CASSYSSEGTYEQYF. V gene TRBV6-6 combines with J gene TRBJ2-7, with D possibly being TRBD2 (6 bases). The V end lost 0 bases, the J end lost 2 bases, and 11 bases lay between the germline ends. CDR1 is MNHNY, CDR2 SVGAGI, per germline (reference sequence). CDR3 length: 15 amino acids.

V is TRBV4-1 and J is TRBJ2-3; 8 nucleotides align to TRBD2. The CDR3 is 16 residues long. The germline V gene has CDR1 MGHRA and CDR2 YSYEKL. V lost 0 bases, J lost 1 base, and 3 bases stayed unmatched. CDR3 sequence: CASSQEDSGGTDTQYF. The DNA for the CDR3 is TGCGCCAGCAGCCAAGAAGATAGCGGGGGCACAGATACGCAGTATTTT.

J is TRBJ2-7 and V is TRBV10-3; D may be TRBD2 (7 bases). The CDR3 loop spans 15 amino acids. With 4 bases removed from V and 4 bases from J, the gap between germline ends came to 17 bases. Germline loops: CDR1 ENHRY, CDR2 SYGVKD. The CDR3: CAISGGGGGPYEQYF. CDR3 nucleotide sequence: TGTGCCATCAGTGGAGGGGGGGGAGGCCCTTACGAGCAGTACTTC.

This clone was detected once. The chain combines TRBV5-4 with TRBJ2-5; D gene ambiguous. Trimming removed 0 bases at V and 5 bases at J, with 5 bases between. The CDR3 has 12 residues. The V gene's germline CDR1 is SGHNT and CDR2 YYREEE (reference sequence). The CDR3 here is CASSLGFETQYF. The CDR3 DNA is TGTGCCAGCAGCTTGGGGTTCGAGACCCAGTACTTC. The entire variable domain, with the rest obtained from reference TRBV5-4 and TRBJ2-5, is as follows: ETGVTQSPTHLIKTRGQQVTLRCSSQSGHNTVSWYQQALGQGPQFIFQYYREEENGRGNFPPRFSGLQFPNYSSELNVNALELDDSALYLCASSLGFETQYFGPGTRLLVL.

V is TRBV19 and J is TRBJ2-1, with TRBD2 matching over 10 bases. Trimming cost V 6 bases and J 10 bases; bases outside gene matches: 6. Germline CDR1 reads LNHDA; CDR2 reads SQIVND (reference sequence). This CDR3 has 13 amino acids. The CDR3 is CASRERGLAEQFF. The CDR3 DNA follows: TGTGCCAGTAGAGAAAGGGGACTAGCGGAGCAGTTCTTC.

V usage is TRBV5-1 and J usage is TRBJ2-7; D is ambiguous. There are 12 residues in the CDR3. V was clipped by 1 base and J by 3 bases, with 5 bases between them. CDR1 is SGHRS, CDR2 YFSETQ, per germline. The DNA of the CDR3 is TGCGCCAGCAGCTTGCTGGACTACGAGCAGTACTTC. Its protein is CASSLLDYEQYF.

The CDR3 DNA is TGTGCCAGCAGTTTAACCGGGACAGTGAACACTGAAGCTTTCTTT. Translated: CASSLTGTVNTEAFF. The chain has TRBV6-5 and TRBJ1-1; 7 nucleotides line up with TRBD1. Losses at the gene ends were 4 bases for V and 0 bases for J; bases not matched to a gene: 5. Germline CDR1 MNHEY, CDR2 SVGAGI. CDR3 length: 15 amino acids.

The chain carries TRBV5-1 and TRBJ2-3; 9 nucleotides align to TRBD2. The ends lost 0 bases at V and 2 bases at J; junction bases unmatched: 7. This CDR3 comprises 17 residues. Germline V gene lookup returns CDR1 SGHRS and CDR2 YFSETQ. CDR3 residues: CASSLGTAGGTTDTQYF. DNA of the CDR3: TGCGCCAGCAGCTTGGGTACAGCGGGGGGCACCACAGATACGCAGTATTTT. The variable domain in full, completed from reference TRBV5-1 and TRBJ2-3, reads KAGVTQTPRYLIKTRGQQVTLSCSPISGHRSVSWYQQTPGQGLQFLFEYFSETQRNKGNFPGRFSGRQFSNSRSEMNVSTLELGDSALYLCASSLGTAGGTTDTQYFGPGTRLTVL.

This clone was seen only once. The chain carries TRBV9 and TRBJ2-5; D unresolved. V dropped 0 bases and J dropped 3 bases, with 12 bases sitting between them. From germline, CDR1 is SGDLS and CDR2 YYNGEE. The CDR3 consists of 15 residues. CDR3 sequence (DNA): TGTGCCAGCAGCGTAGCCAGTTATTTGGAAGAGACCCAGTACTTC. Encoded protein: CASSVASYLEETQYF.

The chain uses TRBV5-1 and TRBJ2-2; 10 bases fit TRBD2. V lost 2 bases and J lost 4; bases outside the gene matches: 2. The germline V gene has CDR1 SGHRS and CDR2 YFSETQ. The CDR3 runs to 15 residues. The CDR3 here is CASSFSGGGTGELFF. The CDR3, as DNA: TGCGCCAGCAGCTTCAGCGGGGGGGGCACCGGGGAGCTGTTTTTT. The full variable domain, rest sourced from reference TRBV5-1 and TRBJ2-2, is KAGVTQTPRYLIKTRGQQVTLSCSPISGHRSVSWYQQTPGQGLQFLFEYFSETQRNKGNFPGRFSGRQFSNSRSEMNVSTLELGDSALYLCASSFSGGGTGELFFGEGSRLTVL.

DNA of the CDR3: TGTGCCAGCAGCATGTCTACAGGGGCACGGGAGCAGTTCTTC. It yields the protein CASSMSTGAREQFF. The chain combines TRBV5-8 with TRBJ2-1; 7 positions agree with TRBD1. The CDR3 runs to 14 residues. The trim removed 4 bases at V and 10 bases at J, leaving 11 bases unmatched. Germline lookup yields CDR1 SGHTS and CDR2 YDEGEE.

CDR3 loop: CSVYRGINTEAFF. The CDR3 DNA reads as TGCAGCGTCTACAGGGGGATTAACACTGAAGCTTTCTTT. This chain links TRBV29-1 with TRBJ1-1; 8 bases match TRBD1. Germline V gene sequence: CDR1 SQVTM, CDR2 ANQGSEA. This CDR3 region has 13 residues. The ends lost 6 bases at V and 2 bases at J; junction bases unmatched: 5. The full variable domain, rest sourced from reference TRBV29-1 and TRBJ1-1, is SAVISQKPSRDICQRGTSLTIQCQVDSQVTMMFWYRQQPGQSLTLIATANQGSEATYESGFVIDKFPISRPNLTFSTLTVSNMSPEDSSIYLCSVYRGINTEAFFGQGTRLTVV.

The chain recombines TRBV29-1 with TRBJ2-7; D may be TRBD1 or TRBD2 (5 bases each). CDR1 SQVTM and CDR2 ANQGSEA come from the germline V gene. The CDR3 runs 14 residues. Trimming left V 4 bases short and J 2 bases short, with 15 bases between. The CDR3 DNA reads as TGCAGCGTTGCAGGGCCGGGGCTTACCTACGAGCAGTACTTC. Translating gives CSVAGPGLTYEQYF.

CDR3 sequence reads: CATRSGGRGETQYF. As DNA, the CDR3 is TGTGCCACCCGTAGCGGGGGGCGGGGAGAGACCCAGTACTTC. The genes are TRBV10-3 and TRBJ2-5; the match to TRBD2 covers 10 bases. CDR3 length equals 14 residues. Germline V gene lookup returns CDR1 ENHRY and CDR2 SYGVKD. V lost 10 bases and J lost 4; bases outside the gene matches: 9.

This chain links TRBV5-1 with TRBJ1-1; perhaps TRBD1 as D (6 bases). The CDR3 loop spans 14 amino acids. The germline V gene has CDR1 SGHRS and CDR2 YFSETQ. Between the trimmed V and J ends, which lost 0 bases and 1 base, there was a span of 7 bases. Written as DNA, the CDR3 is TGCGCCAGCAGCTTGGGGGGACAGAACACTGAAGCTTTCTTT. Its translation: CASSLGGQNTEAFF.

The chain joins TRBV2 to TRBJ2-7; no clear D. This CDR3 comprises 10 residues. Trimming pared 8 bases from V and 1 base from J, leaving 3 bases between. Germline CDR1 is SNHLY and CDR2 is FYNNEI. In DNA form, the CDR3 reads TGTGCCAGCGAGTCCTACGAGCAGTACTTC. Its translation: CASESYEQYF.

This sequence joins TRBV27 and TRBJ2-5, with 7 bases fitting TRBD2. CDR1 is MNHEY and CDR2 is SMNVEV in the germline V gene (reference sequence). The length of the CDR3 is 15 residues. V lost 3 bases, J lost 3 bases, and 7 bases stayed unmatched. The CDR3 DNA sequence: TGTGCCAGCAGTTTTCAACGGGGACTAAAAGAGACCCAGTACTTC. It is translated as CASSFQRGLKETQYF.

This chain links TRBV5-1 with TRBJ2-7; no firm D call. The V end lost 0 bases, the J end lost 0 bases, and 4 bases lay between the germline ends. The CDR3 spans 13 residues. Germline V gene lookup returns CDR1 SGHRS and CDR2 YFSETQ. The CDR3 reads CASSLEDSYEQYF. As DNA, the CDR3 is TGCGCCAGCAGCTTGGAGGACTCCTACGAGCAGTACTTC.

The rearrangement uses TRBV5-1 and TRBJ2-1; D not resolved. CDR1 is SGHRS, CDR2 YFSETQ, per germline. This CDR3 comprises 12 residues. Trimming shortened V by 1 base and J by 7 bases, and 6 bases separated the two germline ends. In DNA form, the CDR3 reads TGCGCCAGCAGCTTGATCGCGAATGAGCAGTTCTTC. As protein: CASSLIANEQFF. The entire variable domain, with the rest obtained from reference TRBV5-1 and TRBJ2-1, is as follows: KAGVTQTPRYLIKTRGQQVTLSCSPISGHRSVSWYQQTPGQGLQFLFEYFSETQRNKGNFPGRFSGRQFSNSRSEMNVSTLELGDSALYLCASSLIANEQFFGPGTRLTVL.

J is TRBJ1-5 and V is TRBV6-6, with D tentatively TRBD1 (5 bases). V was cut by 5 bases and J by 7 bases, with 21 bases left in between. CDR1 and CDR2 from the germline V gene are MNHNY and SVGAGI (reference sequence). CDR3 length equals 16 residues. The CDR3 protein is CASSQRQGTGNQPQHF. The CDR3 bases are TGTGCCAGCAGTCAAAGGCAGGGCACGGGGAACCAGCCCCAGCATTTT.

This sequence joins TRBV2 and TRBJ2-7, with 12 bases matching TRBD1. The J segment lost 1 base and the V segment lost 6 bases, leaving 10 bases of the junction unmatched. CDR1 is SNHLY and CDR2 is FYNNEI in the germline V gene. There are 17 residues in the CDR3. DNA of the CDR3: TGTGCCAGCAGAGTCCCGGGACAGGGGGCGGCTTCCTACGAGCAGTACTTC. Amino acid sequence: CASRVPGQGAASYEQYF.